This is a list of T cell receptor beta chains from one sample in a study of blood T cell repertoires in COVID-19. This table comes from immunoSEQ multiplex PCR, and its TCRdb copy is limited to in-frame clones, with some not included. The sample has a few hundred thousand clones; around nine tenths are singletons. The sequenced material came from peripheral blood. The receptor set was obtained from a woman in her 70s with active or convalescent COVID-19. Both conserved end residues are trimmed from each CDR3.

V	J	CDR3
TRBV12-3/TRBV12-4	TRBJ1-1	ASSATANTEAF
TRBV3-1/TRBV3-2	TRBJ1-1	ASSPQTTLNTEAF
TRBV19	TRBJ1-2	ASTKVGLGYT
TRBV13	TRBJ2-5	ASSLEWTGLFPETQY
TRBV7-9	TRBJ1-3	ASSWGVGEDSGNTIY
TRBV19	TRBJ2-6	ASSFTTGYGGANVLT
TRBV10-3	TRBJ2-6	AISPGQSGANVLT
TRBV28	TRBJ1-4	ASSSSGVREKLF
TRBV18	TRBJ2-2	ASSRENTGELF
TRBV2	TRBJ1-2	ASSEVAYGYT
TRBV6-6	TRBJ1-5	ASPLSGNQPQH
TRBV6-5	TRBJ2-3	ASTGQSGTDTQY
TRBV27	TRBJ1-2	ASRTPTGGTVYGYT
TRBV6-5	TRBJ1-3	ASREAAGTIY
TRBV10-1	TRBJ2-3	ASSESTIGRGLYTQY
TRBV6-4	TRBJ1-6	ASRDREDSPLH
TRBV6-2/TRBV6-3	TRBJ1-1	ASSTGTGVEAF
TRBV5-1	TRBJ1-3	ASSFDRGSGGNTIY
TRBV18	TRBJ2-7	ASSLVPSSGTGGYEQY
TRBV7-8	TRBJ2-3	ASSLRGGAGITDTQY